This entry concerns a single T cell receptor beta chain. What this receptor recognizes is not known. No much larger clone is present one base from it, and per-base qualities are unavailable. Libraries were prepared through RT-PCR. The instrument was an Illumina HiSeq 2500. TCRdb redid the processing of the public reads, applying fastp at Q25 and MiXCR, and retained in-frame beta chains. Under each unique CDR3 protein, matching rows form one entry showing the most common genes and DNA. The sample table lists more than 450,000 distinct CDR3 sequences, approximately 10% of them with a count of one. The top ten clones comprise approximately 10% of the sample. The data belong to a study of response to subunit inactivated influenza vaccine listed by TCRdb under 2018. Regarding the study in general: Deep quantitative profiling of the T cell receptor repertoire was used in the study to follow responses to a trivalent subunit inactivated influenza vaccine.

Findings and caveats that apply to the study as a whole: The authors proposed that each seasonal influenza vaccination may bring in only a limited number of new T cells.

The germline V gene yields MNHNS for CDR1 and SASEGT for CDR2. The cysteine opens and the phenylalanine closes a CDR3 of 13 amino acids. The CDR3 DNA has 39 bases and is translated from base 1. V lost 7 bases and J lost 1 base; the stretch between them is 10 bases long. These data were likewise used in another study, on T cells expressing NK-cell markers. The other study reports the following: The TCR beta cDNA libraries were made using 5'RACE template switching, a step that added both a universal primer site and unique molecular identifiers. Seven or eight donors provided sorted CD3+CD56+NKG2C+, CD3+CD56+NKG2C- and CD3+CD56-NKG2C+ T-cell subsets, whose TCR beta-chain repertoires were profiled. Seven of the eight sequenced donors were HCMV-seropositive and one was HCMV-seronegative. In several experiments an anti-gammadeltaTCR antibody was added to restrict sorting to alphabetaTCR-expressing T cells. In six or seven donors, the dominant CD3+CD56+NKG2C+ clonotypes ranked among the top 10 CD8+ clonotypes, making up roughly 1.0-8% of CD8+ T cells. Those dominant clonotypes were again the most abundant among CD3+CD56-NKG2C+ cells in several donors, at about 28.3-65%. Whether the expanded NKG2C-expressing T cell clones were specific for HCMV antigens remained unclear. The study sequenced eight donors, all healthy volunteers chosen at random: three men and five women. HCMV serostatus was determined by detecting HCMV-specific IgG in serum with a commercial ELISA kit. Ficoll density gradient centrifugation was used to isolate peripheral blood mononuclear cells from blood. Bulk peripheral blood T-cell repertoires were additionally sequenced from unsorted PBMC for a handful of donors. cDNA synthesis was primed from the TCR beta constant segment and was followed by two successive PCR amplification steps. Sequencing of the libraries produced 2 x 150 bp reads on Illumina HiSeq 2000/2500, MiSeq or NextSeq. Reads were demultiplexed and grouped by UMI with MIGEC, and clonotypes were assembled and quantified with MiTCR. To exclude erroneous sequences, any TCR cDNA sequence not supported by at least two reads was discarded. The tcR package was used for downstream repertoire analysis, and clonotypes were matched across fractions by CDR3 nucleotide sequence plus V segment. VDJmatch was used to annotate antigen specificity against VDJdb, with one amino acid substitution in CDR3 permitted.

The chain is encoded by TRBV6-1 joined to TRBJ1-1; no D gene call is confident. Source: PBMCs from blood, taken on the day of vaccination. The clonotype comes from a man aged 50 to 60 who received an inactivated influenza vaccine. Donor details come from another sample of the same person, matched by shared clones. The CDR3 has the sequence CASNPTTNTEAFF. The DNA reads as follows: TGTGCCAGCAATCCGACAACGAACACTGAAGCTTTCTTT.